This record covers a single T cell receptor beta chain. Repertoires were generated with immunoSEQ multiplex PCR, while TCRdb's copy carries only in-frame clones and drops some. The sample yields nearly 80,000 clones, about 93% seen once. The sample originates from a study of technical replicates of blood from several donors. CDR3 size: 15 residues. V lost 1 base to trimming and J lost 2 bases, with 11 bases between them. Germline CDR1 and CDR2: MGHRA and YSYEKL. This receptor was taken from a human donor in good health. This chain joins TRBV4-1 and TRBJ1-2; D ambiguous. The sample taken for sequencing was T cells isolated from PBMCs. CDR3 residues: CASSQVVGRNYGYTF. DNA of the CDR3: TGCGCCAGCAGCCAAGTAGTGGGGAGGAACTATGGCTACACCTTC.